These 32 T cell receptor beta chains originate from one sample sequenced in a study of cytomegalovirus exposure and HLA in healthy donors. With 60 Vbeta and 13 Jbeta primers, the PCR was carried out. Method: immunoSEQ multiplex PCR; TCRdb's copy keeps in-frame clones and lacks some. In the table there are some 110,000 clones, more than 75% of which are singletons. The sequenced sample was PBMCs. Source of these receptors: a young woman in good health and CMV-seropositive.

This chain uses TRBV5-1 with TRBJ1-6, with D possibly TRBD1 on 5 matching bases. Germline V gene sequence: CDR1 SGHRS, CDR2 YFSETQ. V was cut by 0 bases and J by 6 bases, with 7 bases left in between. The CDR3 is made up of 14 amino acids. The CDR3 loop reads CASSLEGLNSPLHF. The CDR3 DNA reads TGCGCCAGCAGCTTGGAGGGGCTTAATTCACCCCTCCACTTT.

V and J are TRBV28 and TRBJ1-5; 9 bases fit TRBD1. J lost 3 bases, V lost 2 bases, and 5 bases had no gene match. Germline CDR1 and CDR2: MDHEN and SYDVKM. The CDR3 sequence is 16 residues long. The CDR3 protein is CASSLQTGGFNQPQHF. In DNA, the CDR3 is TGTGCCAGCAGTTTACAGACAGGGGGGTTCAATCAGCCCCAGCATTTT.

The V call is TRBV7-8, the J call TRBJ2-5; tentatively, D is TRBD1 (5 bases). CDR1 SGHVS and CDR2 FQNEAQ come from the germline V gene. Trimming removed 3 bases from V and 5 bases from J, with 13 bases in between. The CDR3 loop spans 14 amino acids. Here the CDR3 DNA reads TGTGCCAGCAGCTTGTTACAGGTGGGGGAGACCCAGTACTTC. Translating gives CASSLLQVGETQYF.

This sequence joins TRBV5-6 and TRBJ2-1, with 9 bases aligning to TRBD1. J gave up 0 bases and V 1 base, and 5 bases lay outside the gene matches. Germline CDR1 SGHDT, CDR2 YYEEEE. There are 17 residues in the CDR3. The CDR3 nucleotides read TGTGCCAGCAGCTTGTTGGGACAGGGAGGCTCCTACAATGAGCAGTTCTTC. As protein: CASSLLGQGGSYNEQFF.

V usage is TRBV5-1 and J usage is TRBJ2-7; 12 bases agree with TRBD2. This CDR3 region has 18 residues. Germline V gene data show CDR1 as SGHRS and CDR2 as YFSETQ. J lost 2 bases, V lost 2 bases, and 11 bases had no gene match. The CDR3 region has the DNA TGCGCCAGCAGCTTTGTTCCTAGCGGGAGGGCGAGAACCTACGAGCAGTACTTC. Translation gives CASSFVPSGRARTYEQYF.

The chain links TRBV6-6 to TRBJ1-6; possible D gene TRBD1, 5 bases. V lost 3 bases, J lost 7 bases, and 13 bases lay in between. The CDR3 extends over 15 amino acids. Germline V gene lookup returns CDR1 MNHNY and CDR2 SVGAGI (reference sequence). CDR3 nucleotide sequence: TGTGCCAGCAGTTATGCAGGGTCCGGCAATTCACCCCTCCACTTT. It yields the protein CASSYAGSGNSPLHF.

CDR3 nucleotide sequence: TGTGCCAGCAGCCAGACCGGAGGGGTCACTGAAGCTTTCTTT. It yields the protein CASSQTGGVTEAFF. This sequence joins TRBV7-9 and TRBJ1-1; the D gene is possibly TRBD1 (5 bases). The CDR3 sequence is 14 residues long. Germline V gives CDR1 SEHNR, CDR2 FQNEAQ (reference sequence). V dropped 5 bases and J dropped 4 bases, with 14 bases sitting between them.

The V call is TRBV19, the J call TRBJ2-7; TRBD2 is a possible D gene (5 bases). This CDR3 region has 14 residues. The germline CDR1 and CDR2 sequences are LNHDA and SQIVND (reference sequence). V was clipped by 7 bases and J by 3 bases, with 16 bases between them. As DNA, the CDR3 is TGTGCCAGTACCCCCAAGTCGGGGAACTACGAGCAGTACTTC. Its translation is CASTPKSGNYEQYF.

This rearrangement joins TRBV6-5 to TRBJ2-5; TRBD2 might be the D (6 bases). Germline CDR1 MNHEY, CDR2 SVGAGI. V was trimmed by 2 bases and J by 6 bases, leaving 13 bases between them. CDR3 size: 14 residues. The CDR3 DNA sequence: TGTGCCAGCAGTTACCTGTCGGGGGTACAGACCCAGTACTTC. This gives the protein CASSYLSGVQTQYF.

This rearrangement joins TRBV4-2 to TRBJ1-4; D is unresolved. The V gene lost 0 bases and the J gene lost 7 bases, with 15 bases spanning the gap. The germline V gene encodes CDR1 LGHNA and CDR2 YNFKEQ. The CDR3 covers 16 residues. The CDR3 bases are TGTGCCAGCAGCCAAGATTTTAGCGAATCCAGTGAAAAACTGTTTTTT. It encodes CASSQDFSESSEKLFF.

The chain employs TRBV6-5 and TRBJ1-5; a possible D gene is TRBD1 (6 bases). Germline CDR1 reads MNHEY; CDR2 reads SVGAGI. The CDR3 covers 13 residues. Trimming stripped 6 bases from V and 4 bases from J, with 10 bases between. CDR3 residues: CASRQGRNQPQHF. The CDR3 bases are TGTGCCAGCAGACAGGGTAGAAATCAGCCCCAGCATTTT.

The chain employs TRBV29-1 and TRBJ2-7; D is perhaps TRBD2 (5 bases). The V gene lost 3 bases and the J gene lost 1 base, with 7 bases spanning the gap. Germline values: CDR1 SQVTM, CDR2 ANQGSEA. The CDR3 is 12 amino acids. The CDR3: CSVEGSSYEQYF. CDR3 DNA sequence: TGCAGCGTTGAGGGGAGTTCCTACGAGCAGTACTTC.

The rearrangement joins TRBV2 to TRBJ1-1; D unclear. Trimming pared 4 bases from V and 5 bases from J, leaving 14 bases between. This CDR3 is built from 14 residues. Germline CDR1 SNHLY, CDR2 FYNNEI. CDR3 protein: CASSAEQSWTEAFF. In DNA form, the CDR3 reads TGTGCCAGCAGTGCGGAGCAGTCCTGGACTGAAGCTTTCTTT.

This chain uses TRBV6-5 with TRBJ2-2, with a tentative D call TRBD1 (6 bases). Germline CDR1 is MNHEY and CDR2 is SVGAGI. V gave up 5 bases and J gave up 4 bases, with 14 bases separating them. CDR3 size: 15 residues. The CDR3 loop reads CASSTGTLSTGELFF. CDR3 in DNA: TGTGCCAGCAGTACTGGGACACTCTCCACCGGGGAGCTGTTTTTT.

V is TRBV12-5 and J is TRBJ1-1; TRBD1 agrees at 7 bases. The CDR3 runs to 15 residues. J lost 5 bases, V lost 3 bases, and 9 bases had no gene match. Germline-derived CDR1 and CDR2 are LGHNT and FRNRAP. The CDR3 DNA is TGTGCTAGTGGTTTCCTAACAGGGGAAATAACTGAAGCTTTCTTT. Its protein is CASGFLTGEITEAFF.

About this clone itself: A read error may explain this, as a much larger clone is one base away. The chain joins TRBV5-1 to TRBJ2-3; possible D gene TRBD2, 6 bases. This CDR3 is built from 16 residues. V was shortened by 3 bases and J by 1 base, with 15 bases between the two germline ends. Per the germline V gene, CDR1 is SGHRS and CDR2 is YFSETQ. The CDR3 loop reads CASSSGLSGGTDTQYF. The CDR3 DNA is TGCGCCAGCAGCTCCGGCCTATCGGGGGGCACAGATACGCAGTATTTT.

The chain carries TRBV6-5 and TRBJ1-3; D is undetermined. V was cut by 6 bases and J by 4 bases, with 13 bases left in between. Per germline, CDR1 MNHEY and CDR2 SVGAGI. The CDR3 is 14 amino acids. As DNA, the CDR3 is TGTGCCAGCAGCCTTCGCGGTCTCGGAAACACCATATATTTT. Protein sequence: CASSLRGLGNTIYF.

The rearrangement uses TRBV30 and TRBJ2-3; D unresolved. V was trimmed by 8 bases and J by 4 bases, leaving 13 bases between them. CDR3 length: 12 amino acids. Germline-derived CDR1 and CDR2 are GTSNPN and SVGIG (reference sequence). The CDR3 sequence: CAGDTVPDTQYF. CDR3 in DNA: TGTGCCGGAGATACCGTCCCAGATACGCAGTATTTT.

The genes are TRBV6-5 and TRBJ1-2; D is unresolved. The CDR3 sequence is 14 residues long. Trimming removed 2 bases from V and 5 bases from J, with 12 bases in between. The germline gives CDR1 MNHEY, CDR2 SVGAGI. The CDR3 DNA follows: TGTGCCAGCAGTTACGGGCAGGATGGGTATGGCTACACCTTC. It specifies CASSYGQDGYGYTF.

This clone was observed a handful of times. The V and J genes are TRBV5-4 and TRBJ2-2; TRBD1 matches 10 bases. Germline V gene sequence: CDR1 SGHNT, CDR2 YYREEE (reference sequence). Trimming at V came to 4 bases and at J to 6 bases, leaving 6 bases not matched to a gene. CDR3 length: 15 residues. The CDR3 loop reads CASSHDGQGAGELFF. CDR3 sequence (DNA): TGTGCCAGCAGCCACGATGGACAGGGGGCCGGGGAGCTGTTTTTT.

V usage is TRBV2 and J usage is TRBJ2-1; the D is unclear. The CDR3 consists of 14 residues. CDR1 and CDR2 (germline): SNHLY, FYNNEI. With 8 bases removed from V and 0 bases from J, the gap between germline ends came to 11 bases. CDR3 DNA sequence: TGTGCCAGCCCCGAATCAGGCTCCTACAATGAGCAGTTCTTC. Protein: CASPESGSYNEQFF.

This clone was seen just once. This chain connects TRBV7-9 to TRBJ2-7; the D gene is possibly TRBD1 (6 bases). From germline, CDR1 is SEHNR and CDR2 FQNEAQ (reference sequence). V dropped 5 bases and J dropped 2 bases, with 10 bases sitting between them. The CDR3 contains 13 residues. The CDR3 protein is CASSRTVAYEQYF. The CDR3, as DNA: TGTGCCAGCAGCAGGACAGTAGCCTACGAGCAGTACTTC.

CDR3 sequence: CASTGQAPEQYF. Written as DNA, the CDR3 is TGTGCCAGCACCGGACAGGCCCCGGAGCAGTACTTC. The gene calls are TRBV2 and TRBJ2-7, with 7 bases that match TRBD1. The germline V gene has CDR1 SNHLY and CDR2 FYNNEI. The CDR3 spans 12 residues. V was clipped by 7 bases and J by 7 bases; unmatched bases: 7.

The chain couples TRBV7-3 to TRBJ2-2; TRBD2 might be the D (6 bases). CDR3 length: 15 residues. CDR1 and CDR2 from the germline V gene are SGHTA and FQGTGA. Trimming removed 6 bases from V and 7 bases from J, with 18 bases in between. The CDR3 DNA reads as TGTGCCAGCAGTTTCGGTACCGGGAGCGGCGGGGAGCTGTTTTTT. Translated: CASSFGTGSGGELFF. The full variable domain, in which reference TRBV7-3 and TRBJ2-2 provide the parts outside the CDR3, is GAGVSQTPSNKVTEKGKYVELRCDPISGHTALYWYRQSLGQGPEFLIYFQGTGAADDSGLPNDRFFAVRPEGSVSTLKIQRTERGDSAVYLCASSFGTGSGGELFFGEGSRLTVL.

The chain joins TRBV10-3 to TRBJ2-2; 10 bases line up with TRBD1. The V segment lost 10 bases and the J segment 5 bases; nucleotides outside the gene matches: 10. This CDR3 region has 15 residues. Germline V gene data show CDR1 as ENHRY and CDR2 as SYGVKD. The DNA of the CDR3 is TGTGCCACCGCTCCGGGACAGGGGACGACCGGGGAGCTGTTTTTT. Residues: CATAPGQGTTGELFF.

Written as DNA, the CDR3 is TGCGCCAGCAGCTCGCCTGGGACTTTCGACTCCTACGAGCAGTACTTC. Its protein is CASSSPGTFDSYEQYF. The J gene is TRBJ2-7, the V gene TRBV5-1; D is possibly TRBD2 (6 bases). Per germline, CDR1 SGHRS and CDR2 YFSETQ. There are 16 residues in the CDR3. V was clipped by 3 bases and J by 0 bases, with 16 bases between them.

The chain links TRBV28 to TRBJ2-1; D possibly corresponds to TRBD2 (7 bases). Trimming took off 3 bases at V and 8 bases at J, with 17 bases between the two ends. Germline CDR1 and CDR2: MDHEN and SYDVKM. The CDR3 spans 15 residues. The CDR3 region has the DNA TGTGCCAGCAGTTTGGGGGGAGGGCCAGGGGATGAGCAGTTCTTC. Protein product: CASSLGGGPGDEQFF.

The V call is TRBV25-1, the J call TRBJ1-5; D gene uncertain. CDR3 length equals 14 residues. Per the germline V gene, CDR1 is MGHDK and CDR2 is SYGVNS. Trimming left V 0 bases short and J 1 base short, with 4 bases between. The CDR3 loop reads CASSEYRSNQPQHF. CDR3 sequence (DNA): TGTGCCAGCAGTGAATATAGAAGCAATCAGCCCCAGCATTTT.

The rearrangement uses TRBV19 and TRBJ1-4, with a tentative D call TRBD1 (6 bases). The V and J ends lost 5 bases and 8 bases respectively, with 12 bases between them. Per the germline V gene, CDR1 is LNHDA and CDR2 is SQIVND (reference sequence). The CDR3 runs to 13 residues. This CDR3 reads CASSGQRREKLFF. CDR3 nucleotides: TGTGCCAGTAGTGGACAGAGGCGAGAAAAACTGTTTTTT.

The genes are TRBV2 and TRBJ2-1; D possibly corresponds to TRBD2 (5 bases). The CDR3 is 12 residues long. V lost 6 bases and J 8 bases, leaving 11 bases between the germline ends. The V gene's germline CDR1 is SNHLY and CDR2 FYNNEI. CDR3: CASRELAYEQFF. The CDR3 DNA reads TGTGCCAGCAGGGAGCTAGCCTATGAGCAGTTCTTC.

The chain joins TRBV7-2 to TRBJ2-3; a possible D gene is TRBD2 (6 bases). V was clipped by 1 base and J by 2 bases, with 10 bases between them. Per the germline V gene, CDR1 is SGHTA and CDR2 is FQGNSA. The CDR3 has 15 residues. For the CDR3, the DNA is TGTGCCAGCAGCTTAGGAAGGGACTTCACAGATACGCAGTATTTT. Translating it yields CASSLGRDFTDTQYF.

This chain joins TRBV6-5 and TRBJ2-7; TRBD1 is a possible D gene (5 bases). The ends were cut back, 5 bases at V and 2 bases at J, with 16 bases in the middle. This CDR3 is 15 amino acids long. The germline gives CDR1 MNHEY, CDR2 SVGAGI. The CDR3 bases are TGTGCCAGCAGTCCGTACACGATAGGGGCCTACGAGCAGTACTTC. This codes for CASSPYTIGAYEQYF.